This T cell receptor beta chain was identified during a study of CD8 T cells in Susac syndrome. cDNA came from around 0.5 to 1 ug RNA primed by random hexamers. Each CDR3 protein is one row after TCRdb ran MiXCR on the immunoSEQ multiplex PCR reads. Here the sample spans under 200,000 distinct CDR3 sequences, approximately 94% being singletons. Negative magnetic isolation gave CD8+ and CD4+ cells; FACS enriched CD8+ TEMRA. Trimming shortened V by 6 bases and J by 0 bases, and 15 bases separated the two germline ends. This CDR3 contains 16 residues. The germline CDR1 and CDR2 sequences are MNHNS and SASEGT.

The chain uses TRBV6-1 and TRBJ1-3; TRBD1 might be the D (5 bases). The receptor was isolated from a human donor with Susac syndrome. Sequencing was carried out using CD4+ T cells from PBMCs. The CDR3 DNA is TGTGCCAGCAGCGGACACAAAGGGCGCTCTGGAAACACCATATATTTT. Translated: CASSGHKGRSGNTIYF.